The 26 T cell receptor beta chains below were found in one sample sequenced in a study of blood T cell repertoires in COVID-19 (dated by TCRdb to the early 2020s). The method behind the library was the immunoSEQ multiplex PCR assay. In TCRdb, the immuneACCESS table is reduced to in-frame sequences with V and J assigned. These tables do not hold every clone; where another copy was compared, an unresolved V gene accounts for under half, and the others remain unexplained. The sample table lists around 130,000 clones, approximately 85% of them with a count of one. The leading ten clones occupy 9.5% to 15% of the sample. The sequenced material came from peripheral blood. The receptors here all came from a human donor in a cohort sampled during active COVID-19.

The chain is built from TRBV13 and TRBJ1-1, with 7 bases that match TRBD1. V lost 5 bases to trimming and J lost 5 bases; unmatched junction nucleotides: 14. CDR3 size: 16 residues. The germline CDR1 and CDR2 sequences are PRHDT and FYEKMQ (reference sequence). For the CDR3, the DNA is TGTGCCAGCAGCCTCCTACGGACAGGTACCGCGACTGAAGCTTTCTTT. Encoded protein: CASSLLRTGTATEAFF.

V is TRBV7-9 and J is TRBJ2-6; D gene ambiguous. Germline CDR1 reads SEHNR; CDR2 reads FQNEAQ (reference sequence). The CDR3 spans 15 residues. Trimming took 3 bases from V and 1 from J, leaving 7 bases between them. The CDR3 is CASSLQVSGANVLTF. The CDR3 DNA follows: TGTGCCAGCAGCTTGCAGGTTTCTGGGGCCAACGTCCTGACTTTC.

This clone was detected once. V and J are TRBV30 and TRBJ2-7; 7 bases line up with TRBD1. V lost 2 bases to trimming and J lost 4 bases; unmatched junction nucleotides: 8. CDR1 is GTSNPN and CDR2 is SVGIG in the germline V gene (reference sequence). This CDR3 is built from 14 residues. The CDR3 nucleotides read TGTGCCTGGAGTAAGGCAGGGGGATCGTACGAGCAGTACTTC. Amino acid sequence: CAWSKAGGSYEQYF.

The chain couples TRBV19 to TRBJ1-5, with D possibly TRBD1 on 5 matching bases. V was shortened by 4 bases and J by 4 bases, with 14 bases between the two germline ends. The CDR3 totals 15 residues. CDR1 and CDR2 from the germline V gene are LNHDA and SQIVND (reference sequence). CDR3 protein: CASSTDSVRNQPQHF. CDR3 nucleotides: TGTGCCAGTAGTACCGACAGCGTTCGTAATCAGCCCCAGCATTTT. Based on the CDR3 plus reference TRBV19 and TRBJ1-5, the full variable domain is DGGITQSPKYLFRKEGQNVTLSCEQNLNHDAMYWYRQDPGQGLRLIYYSQIVNDFQKGDIAEGYSVSREKKESFPLTVTSAQKNPTAFYLCASSTDSVRNQPQHFGDGTRLSIL.

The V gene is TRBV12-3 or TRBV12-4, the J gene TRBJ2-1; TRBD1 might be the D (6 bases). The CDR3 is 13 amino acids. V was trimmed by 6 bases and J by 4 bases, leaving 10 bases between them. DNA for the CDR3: TGTGCCAGCAGCCCCGGACAGTACAATGAGCAGTTCTTC. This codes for CASSPGQYNEQFF.

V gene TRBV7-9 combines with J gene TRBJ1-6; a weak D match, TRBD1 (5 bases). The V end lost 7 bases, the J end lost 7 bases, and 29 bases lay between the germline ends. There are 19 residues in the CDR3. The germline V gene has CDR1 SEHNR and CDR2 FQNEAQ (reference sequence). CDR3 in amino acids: CASKVHVGSPAGSNSPLHF. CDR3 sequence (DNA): TGTGCCAGCAAAGTACACGTCGGGAGCCCAGCAGGGAGCAATTCACCCCTCCACTTT.

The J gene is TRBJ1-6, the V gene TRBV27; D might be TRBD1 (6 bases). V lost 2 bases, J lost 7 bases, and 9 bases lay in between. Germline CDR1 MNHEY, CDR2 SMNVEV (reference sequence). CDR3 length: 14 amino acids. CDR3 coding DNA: TGTGCCAGCAGTTTAAAGCAGGGGAATTCACCCCTCCACTTT. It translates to CASSLKQGNSPLHF.

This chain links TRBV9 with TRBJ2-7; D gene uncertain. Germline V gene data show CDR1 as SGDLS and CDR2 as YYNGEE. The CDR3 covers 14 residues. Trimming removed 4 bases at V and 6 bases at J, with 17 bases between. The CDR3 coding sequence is TGTGCCAGCAGCTATGGGCCTGTCGAAGGCGAGCAGTACTTC. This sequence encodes CASSYGPVEGEQYF.

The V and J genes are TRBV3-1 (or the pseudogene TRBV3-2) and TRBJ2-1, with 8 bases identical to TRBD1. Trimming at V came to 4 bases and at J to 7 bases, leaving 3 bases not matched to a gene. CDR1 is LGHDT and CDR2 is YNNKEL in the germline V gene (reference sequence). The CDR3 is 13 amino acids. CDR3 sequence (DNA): TGTGCCAGCAGCCGGACAGGGTTAAATGAGCAGTTCTTC. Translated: CASSRTGLNEQFF.

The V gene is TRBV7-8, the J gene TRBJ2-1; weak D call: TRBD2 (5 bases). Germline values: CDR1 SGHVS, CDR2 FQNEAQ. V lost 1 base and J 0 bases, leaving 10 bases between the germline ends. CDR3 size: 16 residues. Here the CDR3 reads CASSLDEGISYNEQFF. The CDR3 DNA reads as TGTGCCAGCAGCTTAGACGAGGGAATCTCCTACAATGAGCAGTTCTTC.

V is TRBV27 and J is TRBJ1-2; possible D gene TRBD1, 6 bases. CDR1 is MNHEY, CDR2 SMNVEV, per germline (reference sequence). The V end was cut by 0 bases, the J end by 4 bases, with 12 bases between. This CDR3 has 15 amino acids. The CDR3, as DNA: TGTGCCAGCAGTTTATCTACTCCAGGGGTCTATGGCTACACCTTC. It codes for CASSLSTPGVYGYTF.

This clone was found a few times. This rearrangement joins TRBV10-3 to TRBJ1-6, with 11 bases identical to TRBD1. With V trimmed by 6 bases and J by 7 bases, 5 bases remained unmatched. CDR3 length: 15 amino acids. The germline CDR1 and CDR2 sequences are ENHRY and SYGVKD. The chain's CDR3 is CAIRGTGGRNSPLHF. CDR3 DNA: TGTGCCATCAGGGGGACAGGGGGAAGGAATTCACCCCTCCACTTT.

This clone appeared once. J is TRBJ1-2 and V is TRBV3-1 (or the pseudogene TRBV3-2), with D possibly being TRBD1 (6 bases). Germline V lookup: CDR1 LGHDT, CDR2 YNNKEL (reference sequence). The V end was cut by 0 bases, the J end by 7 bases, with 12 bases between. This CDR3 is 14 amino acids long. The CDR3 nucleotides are TGTGCCAGCAGCCAAGACGCAGGGGTTGGTGGCTACACCTTC. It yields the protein CASSQDAGVGGYTF.

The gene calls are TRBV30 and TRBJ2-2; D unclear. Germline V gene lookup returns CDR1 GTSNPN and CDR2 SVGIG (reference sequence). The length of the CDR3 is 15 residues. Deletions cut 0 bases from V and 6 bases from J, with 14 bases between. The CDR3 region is CAWSVLTSPAGELFF. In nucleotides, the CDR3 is TGTGCCTGGAGTGTACTTACTTCTCCGGCCGGGGAGCTGTTTTTT.

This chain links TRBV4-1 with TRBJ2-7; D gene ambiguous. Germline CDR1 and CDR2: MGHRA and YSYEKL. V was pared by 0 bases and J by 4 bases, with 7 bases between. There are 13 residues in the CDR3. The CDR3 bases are TGCGCCAGCAGCCAAGAGGCTGATTACGAGCAGTACTTC. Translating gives CASSQEADYEQYF.

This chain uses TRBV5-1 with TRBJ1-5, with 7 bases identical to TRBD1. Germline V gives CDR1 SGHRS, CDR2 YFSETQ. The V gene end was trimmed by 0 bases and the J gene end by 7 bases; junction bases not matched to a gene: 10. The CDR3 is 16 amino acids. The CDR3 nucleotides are TGCGCCAGCAGCTTGGGACCCACAGGGGATGGCCAGCCCCAGCATTTT. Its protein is CASSLGPTGDGQPQHF.

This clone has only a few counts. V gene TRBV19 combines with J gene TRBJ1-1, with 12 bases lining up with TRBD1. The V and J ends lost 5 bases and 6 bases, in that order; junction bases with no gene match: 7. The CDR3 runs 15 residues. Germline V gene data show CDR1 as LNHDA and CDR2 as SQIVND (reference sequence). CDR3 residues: CASSETGTGGSEAFF. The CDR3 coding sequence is TGTGCCAGTAGTGAAACCGGGACAGGGGGCTCTGAAGCTTTCTTT.

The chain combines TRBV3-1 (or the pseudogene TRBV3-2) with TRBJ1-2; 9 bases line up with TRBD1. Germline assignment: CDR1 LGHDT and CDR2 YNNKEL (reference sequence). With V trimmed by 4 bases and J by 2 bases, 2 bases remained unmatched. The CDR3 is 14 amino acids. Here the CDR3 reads CASSLQGANYGYTF. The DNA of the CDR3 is TGTGCCAGCAGCCTACAGGGGGCGAACTATGGCTACACCTTC.

The CDR3 sequence is CASSQDTGTGGRYGYTF. CDR3 nucleotide sequence: TGCGCCAGCAGCCAAGATACGGGGACAGGGGGCCGCTATGGCTACACCTTC. This chain connects TRBV4-1 to TRBJ1-2; 12 nucleotides align to TRBD1. The CDR3 runs 17 residues. Germline assignment: CDR1 MGHRA and CDR2 YSYEKL. V trimming: 0 bases; J trimming: 4 bases; junction bases outside the gene matches: 6.

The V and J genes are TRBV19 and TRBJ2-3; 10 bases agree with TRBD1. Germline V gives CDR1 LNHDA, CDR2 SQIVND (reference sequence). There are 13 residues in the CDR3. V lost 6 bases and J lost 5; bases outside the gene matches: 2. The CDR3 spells CASSDRGRDTQYF. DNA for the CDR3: TGTGCCAGTAGCGACAGGGGGCGAGATACGCAGTATTTT.

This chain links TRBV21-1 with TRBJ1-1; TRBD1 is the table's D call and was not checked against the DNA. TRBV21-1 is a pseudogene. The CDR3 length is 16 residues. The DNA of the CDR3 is TGTGCCAGCAGCAAAATCTGGCAGTTCAGAAACACTGAAGCTTTCTTT. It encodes CASSKIWQFRNTEAFF.

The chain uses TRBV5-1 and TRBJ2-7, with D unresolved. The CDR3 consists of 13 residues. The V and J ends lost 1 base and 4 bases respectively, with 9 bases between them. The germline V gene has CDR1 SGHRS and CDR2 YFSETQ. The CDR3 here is CASSLTQSYEQYF. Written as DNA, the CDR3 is TGCGCCAGCAGCTTGACACAGTCTTACGAGCAGTACTTC. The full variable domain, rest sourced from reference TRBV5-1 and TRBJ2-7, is KAGVTQTPRYLIKTRGQQVTLSCSPISGHRSVSWYQQTPGQGLQFLFEYFSETQRNKGNFPGRFSGRQFSNSRSEMNVSTLELGDSALYLCASSLTQSYEQYFGPGTRLTVT.

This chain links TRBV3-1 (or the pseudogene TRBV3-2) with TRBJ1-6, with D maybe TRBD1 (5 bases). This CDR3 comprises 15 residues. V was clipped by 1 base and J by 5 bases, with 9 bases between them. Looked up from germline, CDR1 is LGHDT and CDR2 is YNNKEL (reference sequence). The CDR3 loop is CASSQVPGNNSPLHF. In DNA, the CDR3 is TGTGCCAGCAGCCAAGTTCCAGGGAATAATTCACCCCTCCACTTT.

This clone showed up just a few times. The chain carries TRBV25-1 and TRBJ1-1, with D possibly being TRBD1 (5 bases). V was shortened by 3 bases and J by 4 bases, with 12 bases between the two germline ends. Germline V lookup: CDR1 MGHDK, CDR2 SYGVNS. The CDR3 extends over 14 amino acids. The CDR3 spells CASSEIDSSTEAFF. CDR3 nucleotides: TGTGCCAGCAGTGAGATCGACAGTTCCACTGAAGCTTTCTTT. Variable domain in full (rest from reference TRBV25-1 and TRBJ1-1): EADIYQTPRYLVIGTGKKITLECSQTMGHDKMYWYQQDPGMELHLIHYSYGVNSTEKGDLSSESTVSRIRTEHFPLTLESARPSHTSQYLCASSEIDSSTEAFFGQGTRLTVV.

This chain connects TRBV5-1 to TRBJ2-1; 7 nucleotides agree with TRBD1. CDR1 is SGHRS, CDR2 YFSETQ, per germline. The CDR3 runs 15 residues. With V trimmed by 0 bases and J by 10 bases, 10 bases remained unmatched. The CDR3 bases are TGCGCCAGCAGCTTGGGAGGGGGCGCCGGCAAGGAGCAGTTCTTC. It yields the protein CASSLGGGAGKEQFF.

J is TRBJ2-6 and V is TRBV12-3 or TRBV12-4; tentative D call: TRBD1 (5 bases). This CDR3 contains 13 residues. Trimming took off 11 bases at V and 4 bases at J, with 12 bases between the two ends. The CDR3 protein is CAGSGSGANVLTF. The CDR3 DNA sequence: TGTGCCGGCTCAGGGTCCGGGGCCAACGTCCTGACTTTC.